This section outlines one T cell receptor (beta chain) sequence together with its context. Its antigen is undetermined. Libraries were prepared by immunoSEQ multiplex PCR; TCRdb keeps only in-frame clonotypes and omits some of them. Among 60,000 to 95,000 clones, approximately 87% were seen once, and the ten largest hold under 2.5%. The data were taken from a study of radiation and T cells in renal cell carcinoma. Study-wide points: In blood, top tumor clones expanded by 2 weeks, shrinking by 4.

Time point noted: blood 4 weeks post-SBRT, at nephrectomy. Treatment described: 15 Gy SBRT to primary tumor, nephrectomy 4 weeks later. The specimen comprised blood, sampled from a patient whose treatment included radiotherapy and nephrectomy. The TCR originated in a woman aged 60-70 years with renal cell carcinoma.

The CDR3 loop is CASSPGTGIYSGANVLTF. The CDR3 nucleotides read TGTGCCAGCAGCCCCGGGACAGGGATATACTCTGGGGCCAACGTCCTGACTTTC. J is TRBJ2-6 and V is TRBV11-1; 9 bases are shared with TRBD1. The V and J ends lost 5 bases and 0 bases, in that order; junction bases with no gene match: 8. This CDR3 contains 18 residues. In germline, CDR1 is SGHAT, CDR2 FQDESV (reference sequence).